This TCR beta chain was captured by sequencing in a study of T cell repertoires in cytomegalovirus infection. Looking at the study overall: Recently identified HLA-C-restricted CMV epitopes were among the peptides used. Public signatures in TCR beta pointed to CMV infection and matching HLA type.

The CDR3 runs to 16 residues. V lost 1 base and J 0 bases, leaving 12 bases between the germline ends. General observations from the study: Identification of carriers of CMV plus the relevant HLA was achieved through cumulative public TCR beta family frequency. Dominating the ex vivo response were TCR beta clonotypes that were CMV-specific and HLA-C-restricted.

Each CDR3 protein is one row after TCRdb ran MiXCR on the reads. This sample carries roughly 730,000 distinct CDR3 sequences, around 35% of them seen once, and the ten largest clones take roughly 20%. This clonotype turned up a few times. What it binds is not known. The gene calls are TRBV12-3 or TRBV12-4 and TRBJ2-5; D unclear. The sample consisted of cultured PBMCs, taken from culture after CMV antigen stimulation. This sequence was found in a human donor in good health (CMV status not recorded). Some clones in this sample may be carry-over from other donors' samples. The CDR3 region has the DNA TGTGCCAGCAGTTTAGAAGTTAGTCCGTACCAAGAGACCCAGTACTTC. Translated: CASSLEVSPYQETQYF.